A selection of T cell receptor beta chains follows, all from one sample in a study of cytomegalovirus exposure and HLA in healthy donors. Sequencing used immunoSEQ multiplex PCR; TCRdb keeps in-frame clones, though not all of them. The sample table sets out about 130,000 clones. Sequenced: PBMCs. These receptors were collected from a young man in good health and CMV-seronegative. The CDR3 runs from the conserved cysteine through the conserved F or W. Fields, in order: V gene, D gene, J gene, CDR3 DNA, CDR3 protein. The D gene is left open where the match is weak.

TRBV9,NA,TRBJ1-2,TGTGCCAGCAGCGTAGAGCGTCAGGGTGAAAACTATGGCTACACCTTC,CASSVERQGENYGYTF
TRBV11-2,TRBD2,TRBJ2-5,TGTGCCAGCAGCTTAGTCGTCGGACTAGCGGGCCAAGAGACCCAGTACTTC,CASSLVVGLAGQETQYF
TRBV4-3,NA,TRBJ1-2,TGCGCCAGCAGCCAAGGAAGTATCAGACAGGCCTTCTATGGCTACACCTTC,CASSQGSIRQAFYGYTF
TRBV12-5,TRBD1,TRBJ2-1,TGTGCTAGTGGCGGGACAGGATACCATGAGCAGTTCTTC,CASGGTGYHEQFF
TRBV28,TRBD1,TRBJ1-1,TGTGCCAGCAGTTCGACAGGGGCGGAATCCACTGAAGCTTTCTTT,CASSSTGAESTEAFF
TRBV4-3,NA,TRBJ2-7,TGCGCCAGCAGCCAAGGGGCAGCCGGAACCTACGAGCAGTACTTC,CASSQGAAGTYEQYF
TRBV29-1,TRBD2,TRBJ2-1,TGCAGCGCTCCGGGACTAGCGGGTACCTACAATGAGCAGTTCTTC,CSAPGLAGTYNEQFF
TRBV27,NA,TRBJ2-7,TGTGCCAGCAGGGGGGCTACGGGCTACGAGCAGTACTTC,CASRGATGYEQYF
TRBV5-1,NA,TRBJ2-5,TGCGCCAGCAGCTTGTGGTCGGGAGCCATGCGAGAGACCCAGTACTTC,CASSLWSGAMRETQYF
TRBV7-2,NA,TRBJ1-1,TGTGCCAGCAGCTACAGGGTCTCGAACACTGAAGCTTTCTTT,CASSYRVSNTEAFF
TRBV30,NA,TRBJ2-1,TGTGCCTGGGATCTTCTAGCTTCCCCCCACAATGAGCAGTTCTTC,CAWDLLASPHNEQFF
TRBV2,NA,TRBJ1-1,TGTGCCAGCAGCTCCGATGGGAGTTACACTGAAGCTTTCTTT,CASSSDGSYTEAFF
TRBV13,NA,TRBJ1-2,TGTGCCAGCAGCTTAGCTCGCAGTCAAAGCTATGGCTACACCTTC,CASSLARSQSYGYTF
TRBV10-3,NA,TRBJ1-2,TGTGCCATCAGTGATACAGGGTCTGGCTACACCTTC,CAISDTGSGYTF
TRBV4-2,TRBD1,TRBJ1-5,TGTGCCAGCAGCCAAGATTGGCCGACAGGGGCGAATCAGCCCCAGCATTTT,CASSQDWPTGANQPQHF
TRBV7-2,NA,TRBJ2-7,TGTGCCAGCAGCCGCGACAGGACCCGGGGAGAGCAGTACTTC,CASSRDRTRGEQYF
TRBV7-9,NA,TRBJ2-3,TGTGCCAGCAGCTCGACGACAGACCCAGCAGTGGATACGCAGTATTTT,CASSSTTDPAVDTQYF
TRBV27,NA,TRBJ2-1,TGTGCCAGCAGTTCCCTTAGCTACAATGAGCAGTTCTTC,CASSSLSYNEQFF
TRBV29-1,TRBD1,TRBJ2-7,TGCAGCGTATCACAGGGGGCGCCCGAGCAGTACTTC,CSVSQGAPEQYF
TRBV7-2,TRBD1,TRBJ2-5,TGTGCCAGCAGCCCGGGACAGGGAGGGATGGAGACCCAGTACTTC,CASSPGQGGMETQYF
TRBV19,NA,TRBJ1-1,TGTGCCAGTAGTATGTCTCGGGTTCGAGTAGTTGAGGCTTTCTTT,CASSMSRVRVVEAFF
TRBV29-1,TRBD1,TRBJ2-1,TGCAGCGTTGAAACCGGGACAGGGGGTATCGGTGAGCAGTTCTTC,CSVETGTGGIGEQFF
TRBV19,NA,TRBJ2-2,TGTGCCAGCCGAACTTTCGGGACCGGGGAGCTGTTTTTT,CASRTFGTGELFF
TRBV19,NA,TRBJ1-1,TGTGCCAGTAGTATGGGACTTATCATGAACACTGAAGCTTTCTTT,CASSMGLIMNTEAFF
TRBV6-6,TRBD1,TRBJ2-7,TGTGCCAGCAGTTCAACAGGGGGTTTATACGAGCAGTACTTC,CASSSTGGLYEQYF
TRBV19,NA,TRBJ2-2,TGTGCCAGTAGTATAGCTCTCGGGGAGCTGTTTTTT,CASSIALGELFF
TRBV5-1,TRBD2,TRBJ2-5,TGCGCCAGCAGCTTTAGACTAGCGGGAGGCCTATCCCCCCAAGAGACCCAGTACTTC,CASSFRLAGGLSPQETQYF
TRBV25-1,TRBD1,TRBJ2-6,TGTGCCAGCAGTCTGTCAGGGGGCAGGGCTGGGGCCAACGTCCTGACTTTC,CASSLSGGRAGANVLTF
TRBV11-2,TRBD1,TRBJ1-2,TGTGCCAGCAGCTCGCCGGGACAGGGTTATGGCTACACCTTC,CASSSPGQGYGYTF
TRBV2,TRBD1,TRBJ1-5,TGTGCCAGCACCCCTACGGAGGGACAGGGCAATCAGCCCCAGCATTTT,CASTPTEGQGNQPQHF
TRBV30,NA,TRBJ1-6,TGTGCCTGGAGTGTCGGTTATTCACCCCTCCACTTT,CAWSVGYSPLHF
TRBV7-2,NA,TRBJ2-7,TGTGCCAGCAGCCCGAGACAGGATTCCTACGAGCAGTACTTC,CASSPRQDSYEQYF
TRBV14,NA,TRBJ2-7,TGTGCCAGCAGCCAACTATCATGGACAGCTAATCTGGTGTACTTC,CASSQLSWTANLVYF
TRBV19,NA,TRBJ1-6,TGTGCCAGTAGTCCAATTCGGAATTCACCCCTCCACTTT,CASSPIRNSPLHF
TRBV6-1,TRBD1,TRBJ1-6,TGTGCCAGCAGTGAAGTCGGACAGGAGAAATCACCCCTCCACTTT,CASSEVGQEKSPLHF
TRBV7-9,NA,TRBJ1-4,TGTGCCAGCAGCACCGACGGGCCCGGGGGAAAACTGTTTTTT,CASSTDGPGGKLFF
TRBV29-1,NA,TRBJ1-4,TGCAGCGTCGTCGGACAGAAAGGTGAAAAACTGTTTTTT,CSVVGQKGEKLFF
TRBV7-2,NA,TRBJ1-1,TGTGCCAGCAGCCTTACAGGGTTTCTTGAAGCTTTCTTT,CASSLTGFLEAFF
TRBV27,NA,TRBJ1-2,TGTGCCAGCAGTTTATCCCCGGGGGTCTATGGCTACACCTTC,CASSLSPGVYGYTF
TRBV7-6,NA,TRBJ2-6,TGTGCCAGCAGCCTCGACAGGTCTGGGGCCAACGTCCTGACTTTC,CASSLDRSGANVLTF
TRBV19,NA,TRBJ1-3,TGTGCCAGTATATCAGCTGGAAACACCATATATTTT,CASISAGNTIYF
TRBV9,NA,TRBJ2-7,TGTGCCAGCAGCGCGGAAATACAGGGAACCTACGAGCAGTACTTC,CASSAEIQGTYEQYF
TRBV7-2,NA,TRBJ1-6,TGTGCCAGCAGCTTGGAATTAGGGGGTACTCCCCTCCACTTT,CASSLELGGTPLHF
TRBV10-3,TRBD1,TRBJ2-2,TGTGCCATCAGTGAGCCCGAGGGGGCACATGGGGGGGAGCTGTTTTTT,CAISEPEGAHGGELFF
TRBV10-3,NA,TRBJ1-1,TGTGCCATCAGCGAAGACAGGAACACTGAAGCTTTCTTT,CAISEDRNTEAFF
TRBV9,TRBD1,TRBJ1-2,TGTGCCAGCAGCGTTGTGGGAAACCGGGACAGGGGGCGCGGGTCGGATGGCTACACCTTC,CASSVVGNRDRGRGSDGYTF
TRBV19,TRBD2,TRBJ2-1,TGTGCCAGTAGTATTAAAGCGGGGGAGAACAATGAGCAGTTCTTC,CASSIKAGENNEQFF
TRBV29-1,TRBD1,TRBJ1-2,TGCAGCGTTGAATTAGGACAGGGGCCATATGGCTACACCTTC,CSVELGQGPYGYTF
TRBV4-3,NA,TRBJ1-6,TGCGCCAGCAGCCAAGATCCTGGGCAGGGGCAGACACCCCTCCACTTT,CASSQDPGQGQTPLHF
TRBV5-1,TRBD2,TRBJ2-1,TGCGCCAGCAGCATATTAGCGGGAGGAGGGGGCTTTGAGCAGTTCTTC,CASSILAGGGGFEQFF
TRBV2,TRBD1,TRBJ1-1,TGTGCCAGCACAAAACCCGGGACAGCCCCATCTTTCTTT,CASTKPGTAPSFF
TRBV14,TRBD2,TRBJ2-5,TGTGCCAGCAGCCTAAATCCGGGGGGCCAAGAGACCCAGTACTTC,CASSLNPGGQETQYF